This T cell receptor (beta chain) was obtained from a study of blood T cells in healthy people across ages. Points from the study as a whole: Without sorted subsets, naive and antigen-experienced compartments could not be conclusively compared. Naive T cell percentage strongly correlated with TCR beta diversity.

A J-beta primer mix and a sample-barcoded 5' primer were used in a second PCR of about 7 to 11 cycles. The authors tagged each cDNA molecule using a template-switch adaptor with 12 random nucleotides. TCRdb processed the 5' RACE reads anew with MiXCR; each CDR3 protein has one entry. Of around 1.5 million distinct CDR3 sequences listed, 59% were seen once; the top ten hold about 6.3%. Per germline, CDR1 LNHNV and CDR2 YYDKDF (reference sequence). Trimming shortened V by 3 bases and J by 10 bases, and 15 bases separated the two germline ends. The CDR3 consists of 13 residues. The table lists this clonotype with a few counts. Antigen unknown.

The V and J genes are TRBV15 and TRBJ1-1, with a weak D call TRBD1 (6 bases). The sequence derives from a man between 18 and 29 years old in good health. The material sequenced was blood. The CDR3 loop reads CATSRDHREGAFF. For the CDR3, the DNA is TGTGCCACCAGCAGGGACCACAGGGAGGGAGCTTTCTTT.